Following are 19 T cell receptor beta chains from one sample sequenced in a study of monozygotic twins with inflammatory bowel disease. TCRdb re-called the 5' RACE reads and shows each CDR3 protein once, DNA omitted. This sample's table reports just over 300,000 distinct CDR3 sequences. Sequencing used blood. The receptors here all came from a human donor with ulcerative colitis or Crohn's disease, or a healthy co-twin of an affected twin (not recorded which).

The chain is built from TRBV3-1 and TRBJ1-5; TCRdb reports TRBD1, a call that lacks DNA to check it against. Germline values: CDR1 LGHDT, CDR2 YNNKEL (reference sequence). This CDR3 region has 13 residues. The CDR3 loop reads CASSAGGSQPQHF.

The V and J genes are TRBV5-1 and TRBJ2-7. This CDR3 comprises 13 residues. Germline assignment: CDR1 SGHRS and CDR2 YFSETQ. The CDR3 region is CASSLSGPREQYF.

V and J are TRBV14 and TRBJ1-4; TCRdb's D call of TRBD1 is untestable without DNA. The CDR3 contains 16 residues. Looked up from germline, CDR1 is SGHDN and CDR2 is FVKESK. CDR3 in amino acids: CASSQGGSGTNEKLFF.

The chain is built from TRBV5-6 and TRBJ1-1; TCRdb lists TRBD1, though no DNA is available to test this call. The CDR3 runs 13 residues. CDR1 is SGHDT and CDR2 is YYEEEE in the germline V gene. CDR3: CASRLTGSRDAFF.

The chain carries TRBV18 and TRBJ1-2; TCRdb returns TRBD1, unconfirmable since there is no DNA. Germline V CDR1 and CDR2: KGHSH, LQKENI. The length of the CDR3 is 12 residues. CDR3 sequence: CASSLTGNGYTF.

The chain has TRBV20-1 and TRBJ1-5; TCRdb's D call of TRBD1 is untestable without DNA. The CDR3 sequence is 15 residues long. From germline, CDR1 is DFQATT and CDR2 SNEGSKA (reference sequence). The CDR3 sequence is CSARGDRGTDQPQHF.

This chain joins TRBV20-1 and TRBJ2-6; TCRdb's D gene call, TRBD2, goes unchecked for lack of DNA. Germline CDR1 reads DFQATT; CDR2 reads SNEGSKA (reference sequence). This CDR3 comprises 16 residues. The CDR3 loop reads CSATTLALSGANVLTF.

The rearrangement uses TRBV30 and TRBJ2-2; TCRdb calls TRBD2, which cannot be checked without DNA. CDR1 and CDR2 from the germline V gene are GTSNPN and SVGIG (reference sequence). The CDR3 has 15 residues. CDR3 in amino acids: CAWRGGALNTGELFF.

This chain joins TRBV12-3 or TRBV12-4 and TRBJ2-3; TCRdb designates TRBD2, a call that cannot be tested without DNA. This CDR3 spans 15 amino acids. The CDR3 loop reads CASSHQGPRTDTQYF.

The chain links TRBV7-8 to TRBJ2-3; TCRdb's D call of TRBD2 is untestable without DNA. CDR1 is SGHVS, CDR2 FQNEAQ, per germline. This CDR3 has 15 residues. The CDR3 reads CASTRVAGFTDTQYF.

The V call is TRBV7-9, the J call TRBJ2-7; the TCRdb D gene call, TRBD1, has no DNA to confirm it. CDR1 is SEHNR, CDR2 FQNEAQ, per germline (reference sequence). The CDR3 is 16 residues long. This CDR3 is CASSLGGDAWYYEQYF.

The chain employs TRBV27 and TRBJ2-7; TCRdb names TRBD1, which stays unverified in the absence of DNA. The CDR3 is made up of 13 amino acids. In germline, CDR1 is MNHEY, CDR2 SMNVEV (reference sequence). CDR3 sequence reads: CARAMGVSYEQYF.

This chain links TRBV6-2 or TRBV6-3 with TRBJ2-5; TCRdb reports TRBD1, a call that lacks DNA to check it against. Germline CDR1 is MNHEY and CDR2 is SVGEGT. CDR3 length: 17 residues. CDR3 sequence reads: CAIQSGLIGQGGETQYF.

V and J are TRBV5-1 and TRBJ2-3; the TCRdb call, TRBD2, lacks DNA for checking. CDR3 length: 16 residues. CDR1 is SGHRS and CDR2 is YFSETQ in the germline V gene. This CDR3 is CASSLGFGSVTDTQYF. Based on the CDR3 plus reference TRBV5-1 and TRBJ2-3, the full variable domain is KAGVTQTPRYLIKTRGQQVTLSCSPISGHRSVSWYQQTPGQGLQFLFEYFSETQRNKGNFPGRFSGRQFSNSRSEMNVSTLELGDSALYLCASSLGFGSVTDTQYFGPGTRLTVL.

The V call is TRBV3-1, the J call TRBJ2-2. Germline loops: CDR1 LGHDT, CDR2 YNNKEL (reference sequence). The CDR3 runs to 16 residues. The CDR3 region is CASSQVSARNTGELFF. Full variable domain (missing parts from reference TRBV3-1 and TRBJ2-2): DTAVSQTPKYLVTQMGNDKSIKCEQNLGHDTMYWYKQDSKKFLKIMFSYNNKELIINETVPNRFSPKSPDKAHLNLHINSLELGDSAVYFCASSQVSARNTGELFFGEGSRLTVL.

J is TRBJ1-1 and V is TRBV29-1; the TCRdb call, TRBD1, lacks DNA for checking. Germline V lookup: CDR1 SQVTM, CDR2 ANQGSEA. This CDR3 spans 15 amino acids. The CDR3 sequence: CSAVPGQAKRTEAFF.

The chain uses TRBV28 and TRBJ2-7; checking the TCRdb D call of TRBD2 is not possible without DNA. The CDR3 is 16 amino acids. Germline assignment: CDR1 MDHEN and CDR2 SYDVKM. The CDR3 loop reads CASTIKRTSGAYEQYF.

This chain uses TRBV5-1 with TRBJ2-7; TCRdb reports TRBD2, a call that lacks DNA to check it against. Germline V gives CDR1 SGHRS, CDR2 YFSETQ. CDR3 size: 16 residues. CDR3 loop: CASSSTGRTSSYEQYF.

V usage is TRBV7-2 and J usage is TRBJ1-1; the D call from TCRdb, TRBD1, cannot be confirmed without DNA. Germline lookup yields CDR1 SGHTA and CDR2 FQGNSA. The CDR3 spans 16 residues. This CDR3 reads CASSLTGTGGVTEAFF.